This entry is about one T cell receptor beta chain. Its antigen remains unidentified. The data were taken from a study of cytomegalovirus exposure and HLA in healthy donors. Study at large: It was reported in a later analysis that the 120 validation repertoires used the same platform as the approximately 600 first-cohort repertoires.

V lost 0 bases to trimming and J lost 3 bases, with 13 bases between them. The CDR3 is 15 amino acids. In germline, CDR1 is SGDLS, CDR2 YYNGEE. Profiling relied on immunoSEQ multiplex PCR, and the TCRdb table lists in-frame clones only, not all of them. Of about 140,000 clones listed, just over 85% were seen once; the top ten hold 7% to 9%. The study's findings and limits: Cytomegalovirus status, reportedly, was diagnosed with high specificity and sensitivity by the classifier. The study designated about 160 TCR beta chains cytomegalovirus-associated.

The chain couples TRBV9 to TRBJ2-7, with no clear D. Sequencing input: PBMCs. This sequence originates from a woman under 30 in good health and CMV-seropositive. The CDR3 here is CASSVGGNTIYEQYF. The CDR3 bases are TGTGCCAGCAGCGTAGGTGGTAATACTATCTACGAGCAGTACTTC.